This T cell receptor beta chain is drawn from a study of blood T cell repertoires in COVID-19. Looking at the study overall: Both acute and convalescent COVID-19 samples were obtained from the United States, Italy and Spain. The cDNA or gDNA used as material had been derived from T cells, B-cell-depleted T cells, or PBMCs.

Trimming took 8 bases from V and 5 from J; bases not matched to a gene: 11. There are 15 residues in the CDR3. Germline V gene data show CDR1 as MNHEY and CDR2 as SVGAGI. Study processing details: How many nucleated cells were present was estimated from reference gene primer amplification. Method: immunoSEQ multiplex PCR; TCRdb's copy keeps in-frame clones and lacks some. V, J and clone size were drawn from that table, and D and trimming were deduced from the DNA. Of roughly 250,000 clones in the sample, 80% to 85% were seen once. This TCR came from a woman aged 55-75 years with active or convalescent COVID-19. V gene TRBV6-5 combines with J gene TRBJ2-5, with TRBD1 identical over 10 bases. The sequencing input was peripheral blood. The DNA of the CDR3 is TGTGCCAGCTGCCGGGACAGGGGCGCGGGGGAGACCCAGTACTTC. Encoded protein: CASCRDRGAGETQYF.